The 11 T cell receptor beta chains given below trace back to one sample, sequenced in a study of cytomegalovirus exposure and HLA in healthy donors. This PCR relied on a set of 60 Vbeta primers and 13 Jbeta primers. Some clones are missing from TCRdb's copy, which holds only in-frame ones; the method was immunoSEQ multiplex PCR. The data show 75,000 to 95,000 clones, with just under 90% seen just once and less than 2.5% held by the top ten. The sequenced sample was PBMCs. These receptor sequences come from a man aged 18 to 29 in good health and CMV-seronegative.

The gene calls are TRBV25-1 and TRBJ1-1, with no clear D. Germline V gives CDR1 MGHDK, CDR2 SYGVNS. V was trimmed by 6 bases and J by 8 bases, leaving 16 bases between them. This CDR3 is 13 amino acids long. The CDR3 spells CASSQTPGNEAFF. The CDR3 nucleotides read TGTGCCAGCAGCCAAACTCCCGGGAACGAAGCTTTCTTT.

The CDR3 bases are TGCAGCGTTGAAGCCCCTAGCACAGATACGCAGTATTTT. Its translation is CSVEAPSTDTQYF. The V gene is TRBV29-1, the J gene TRBJ2-3; the D is unclear. V was shortened by 1 base and J by 0 bases, with 5 bases between the two germline ends. The CDR3 sequence is 13 residues long. Per germline, CDR1 SQVTM and CDR2 ANQGSEA.

The count of this clone is one. This chain uses TRBV28 with TRBJ1-5; 7 nucleotides align to TRBD1. The CDR3 totals 13 residues. Germline V gene sequence: CDR1 MDHEN, CDR2 SYDVKM. V was pared by 7 bases and J by 11 bases, with 11 bases of the junction left unmatched. The CDR3 here is CASNRAGGLSQHF. The DNA for the CDR3 is TGTGCCAGCAATCGGGCAGGGGGATTGTCCCAGCATTTT.

This clone was observed a handful of times. This chain joins TRBV7-2 and TRBJ1-1; 8 nucleotides align to TRBD1. Germline-derived CDR1 and CDR2 are SGHTA and FQGNSA. Trimming at V came to 5 bases and at J to 12 bases, leaving 14 bases not matched to a gene. The CDR3 runs 14 residues. Here the CDR3 DNA reads TGTGCCAGCAGCCCCGCCCGGACAGGGCCTTCGACTTTCTTT. This translates into CASSPARTGPSTFF.

The chain joins TRBV5-4 to TRBJ1-1; a weak D match, TRBD1 (5 bases). Germline values: CDR1 SGHNT, CDR2 YYREEE (reference sequence). The CDR3 has 13 amino acids. V lost 4 bases and J lost 10, with 17 bases in between. The CDR3, as DNA: TGTGCCAGCAGCCCGGGGACTGGGGCGCGAGCTTTCTTT. This gives the protein CASSPGTGARAFF.

The chain combines TRBV4-1 with TRBJ2-7; 9 bases align to TRBD2. Losses at the gene ends were 2 bases for V and 3 bases for J; bases not matched to a gene: 17. Germline CDR1 MGHRA, CDR2 YSYEKL. This CDR3 is built from 19 residues. CDR3 protein: CASSQRLWREGPTLYEQYF. The CDR3 coding sequence is TGCGCCAGCAGCCAAAGGTTATGGCGGGAGGGTCCAACCCTCTACGAGCAGTACTTC.

The V call is TRBV7-9, the J call TRBJ2-7; unclear D gene. The V gene lost 3 bases and the J gene lost 2 bases, with 5 bases spanning the gap. Germline-derived CDR1 and CDR2 are SEHNR and FQNEAQ (reference sequence). This CDR3 is 12 amino acids long. DNA of the CDR3: TGTGCCAGCAGCTTTGAGACCTACGAGCAGTACTTC. This codes for CASSFETYEQYF.

This clone was seen more than once but under ten times. Other nucleotide sequences in the sample specify the same CDR3. The J gene is TRBJ1-5, the V gene TRBV5-1, with TRBD1 identical over 8 bases. In germline, CDR1 is SGHRS, CDR2 YFSETQ. The CDR3 spans 15 residues. V was pared by 1 base and J by 2 bases, with 2 bases of the junction left unmatched. The CDR3 DNA reads as TGCGCCAGCAGCTTGACGGGACAGGGCAATCAGCCCCAGCATTTT. Its protein is CASSLTGQGNQPQHF.

The chain recombines TRBV28 with TRBJ2-4, with 7 positions matching TRBD2. Germline lookup yields CDR1 MDHEN and CDR2 SYDVKM. The CDR3 is made up of 17 amino acids. The J segment lost 0 bases and the V segment lost 6 bases, leaving 11 bases of the junction unmatched. CDR3 DNA sequence: TGTGCCAGCAGCGCGGACGGGGGGACCCTAGCCAAAAACATTCAGTACTTC. Translating gives CASSADGGTLAKNIQYF.

The chain joins TRBV20-1 to TRBJ1-2; possible D gene TRBD1, 6 bases. The V gene's germline CDR1 is DFQATT and CDR2 SNEGSKA (reference sequence). There are 11 residues in the CDR3. V was cut by 3 bases and J by 8 bases, with 10 bases left in between. This CDR3 is CSASGTSGYTF. The CDR3 region has the DNA TGCAGTGCTAGTGGGACATCAGGCTACACCTTC.

The chain links TRBV7-2 to TRBJ2-7; 12 positions match TRBD2. Germline lookup yields CDR1 SGHTA and CDR2 FQGNSA. V gave up 3 bases and J gave up 1 base; unmatched junction bases: 4. This CDR3 is built from 16 residues. The chain's CDR3 is CASSLRGTSGSYEQYF. Here the CDR3 DNA reads TGTGCCAGCAGCTTGAGGGGGACTAGCGGGTCCTACGAGCAGTACTTC.